This T cell receptor beta chain was retrieved from a study of blood T cell repertoires in COVID-19. Study-wide context: From T cells, B-cell-depleted T cells, or PBMCs came the material, which was cDNA or gDNA.

Only in-frame clones appear in the TCRdb table, and some are missing; sequencing was by immunoSEQ multiplex PCR. The profile shows approximately 270,000 clones, around 82% of them singletons. The CDR3 sequence is 15 residues long. The ends were cut back, 0 bases at V and 2 bases at J, with 11 bases in the middle. Germline loops: CDR1 MGHRA, CDR2 YSYEKL. Sequencing used peripheral blood. The chain carries TRBV4-1 and TRBJ2-7; D call uncertain. This TCR derives from a human donor with COVID-19, enrolled during active disease. The donor label of this sample is uncertain. The CDR3 coding sequence is TGCGCCAGCAGCCAAGACCTGGCAGTCCCCTACGAGCAGTACTTC. It is translated as CASSQDLAVPYEQYF.